The 25 T cell receptor beta chains given below trace back to one sample, sequenced in a study of T-cell memory formation after mild COVID-19. TCRdb reprocessed the 5' RACE reads with MiXCR, giving one entry per CDR3 protein. The table has 290,000 or so distinct CDR3 sequences, roughly a fifth seen once; the top ten hold 20% to 25%. Sequenced input: PBMCs or a T cell subset sorted from them (not recorded which). The receptor source for this set is a young man who had mild COVID-19 (a few samples of this study predate the infection). Cell type and time point are not known.

V and J are TRBV20-1 and TRBJ2-1, with TRBD2 matching 7 bases. Losses at the gene ends were 5 bases for V and 0 bases for J; bases not matched to a gene: 7. CDR1 DFQATT and CDR2 SNEGSKA come from the germline V gene (reference sequence). The CDR3 is made up of 15 amino acids. The CDR3 nucleotides are TGCAGTGCTCCGACTAGCCGGAGCTCCTACAATGAGCAGTTCTTC. This translates into CSAPTSRSSYNEQFF.

The chain recombines TRBV5-1 with TRBJ2-3; tentatively, D is TRBD2 (6 bases). The CDR3 totals 14 residues. V gave up 2 bases and J gave up 3 bases, with 10 bases separating them. Per the germline V gene, CDR1 is SGHRS and CDR2 is YFSETQ. CDR3 nucleotide sequence: TGCGCCAGCAGCTTTTTAGCGGTAACAGATACGCAGTATTTT. Its protein is CASSFLAVTDTQYF.

The chain carries TRBV12-3 or TRBV12-4 and TRBJ2-7; the D is unclear. This CDR3 has 13 residues. V was clipped by 1 base and J by 3 bases, with 7 bases between them. This CDR3 is CASSLGAVYEQYV. The CDR3 nucleotides read TGTGCCAGCAGTTTAGGGGCGGTCTACGAGCAGTACGTC.

The chain joins TRBV19 to TRBJ2-3; perhaps TRBD2 as D (5 bases). V was trimmed by 4 bases and J by 1 base, leaving 9 bases between them. The germline gives CDR1 LNHDA, CDR2 SQIVND (reference sequence). The CDR3 is made up of 14 amino acids. The DNA of the CDR3 is TGTGCCAGTAGTAAGTCGAGGGGCACAGATACGCAGTATTTT. Translating it yields CASSKSRGTDTQYF.

This clonotype showed up just a few times. The chain carries TRBV5-1 and TRBJ2-5; D tentatively reads TRBD1 or TRBD2 (5 bases each). Germline V gene lookup returns CDR1 SGHRS and CDR2 YFSETQ. CDR3 length: 15 amino acids. The V gene lost 3 bases and the J gene lost 0 bases, with 12 bases spanning the gap. Here the CDR3 DNA reads TGCGCCAGCAGCTCCTGGGACGGCAACCAAGAGACCCAGTACTTC. Translation: CASSSWDGNQETQYF.

The table lists this clonotype with a few counts. The chain is built from TRBV7-2 and TRBJ1-2; D is ambiguous. V was cut by 5 bases and J by 6 bases, with 16 bases left in between. Germline CDR1 is SGHTA and CDR2 is FQGNSA. The CDR3 is 14 residues long. CDR3 residues: CASSAPARPHGYTF. CDR3 DNA sequence: TGTGCCAGCAGCGCTCCGGCAAGACCCCATGGCTACACCTTC.

The chain recombines TRBV20-1 with TRBJ1-4; TRBD1 matches at 7 bases. Germline V gene lookup returns CDR1 DFQATT and CDR2 SNEGSKA (reference sequence). V trimming: 1 base; J trimming: 7 bases; junction bases outside the gene matches: 9. This CDR3 region has 15 residues. CDR3 sequence (DNA): TGCAGTGCTAGAGTACCAGGGGGGCGCGTTGAAAAACTGTTTTTT. Its translation is CSARVPGGRVEKLFF.

The chain has TRBV11-2 and TRBJ1-5; D uncertain. The CDR3 extends over 13 amino acids. From germline, CDR1 is SGHAT and CDR2 FQNNGV. Trimming removed 1 base from V and 5 bases from J, with 6 bases in between. CDR3 bases: TGTGCCAGCAGCTTAGTCCCACATCAGCCCCAGCATTTT. The encoded protein is CASSLVPHQPQHF.

The rearrangement uses TRBV7-9 and TRBJ2-7, with D hard to call. This CDR3 has 13 amino acids. Germline V CDR1 and CDR2: SEHNR, FQNEAQ (reference sequence). V was clipped by 4 bases and J by 3 bases, with 10 bases between them. The CDR3 sequence is CASSSYKGYEQYV. DNA of the CDR3: TGTGCCAGCAGCTCCTACAAGGGCTACGAGCAGTACGTC.

The chain uses TRBV12-3 or TRBV12-4 and TRBJ2-3; D may match TRBD1 or TRBD2 (6 bases each). The CDR3 length is 15 residues. Trimming stripped 0 bases from V and 2 bases from J, with 9 bases between. CDR3 sequence: CASSLAGGATDTQYF. The CDR3, as DNA: TGTGCCAGCAGTTTAGCGGGGGGCGCCACAGATACGCAGTATTTT.

This chain links TRBV4-3 with TRBJ1-1; tentatively, D is TRBD1 (6 bases). V lost 0 bases and J 11 bases, leaving 19 bases between the germline ends. CDR1 and CDR2 from the germline V gene are LGHNA and YSLEER. CDR3 size: 15 residues. As DNA, the CDR3 is TGCGCCAGCAGCCAAGATGGGGGTTGGGCAGGGGTCGCTTTCTTT. Protein sequence: CASSQDGGWAGVAFF.

The chain joins TRBV7-2 to TRBJ1-1, with D maybe TRBD1 (6 bases). Trimming took off 8 bases at V and 0 bases at J, with 10 bases between the two ends. This CDR3 has 13 amino acids. Germline CDR1 SGHTA, CDR2 FQGNSA. The CDR3 region is CASGGGMNTEAFF. Here the CDR3 DNA reads TGTGCCAGCGGCGGGGGCATGAACACTGAAGCTTTCTTT.

V is TRBV11-1 and J is TRBJ1-1; 9 bases are shared with TRBD1. The CDR3 length is 13 residues. The V gene's germline CDR1 is SGHAT and CDR2 FQDESV (reference sequence). With V trimmed by 6 bases and J by 7 bases, 6 bases remained unmatched. The CDR3 loop is CASRGQGIDEAFF. In DNA form, the CDR3 reads TGTGCCAGCAGGGGACAGGGTATTGATGAAGCTTTCTTT.

In its sample, this clonotype was seen a few times. V gene TRBV7-6 combines with J gene TRBJ2-1, with 9 bases identical to TRBD1. CDR1 SGHVS and CDR2 FNYEAQ come from the germline V gene. V lost 5 bases, J lost 0 bases, and 8 bases stayed unmatched. This CDR3 has 17 amino acids. The CDR3 loop reads CASSGPGQGSSYNEQFF. In nucleotides, the CDR3 is TGTGCCAGCAGCGGGCCAGGACAGGGGAGCTCCTACAATGAGCAGTTCTTC.

This sequence joins TRBV7-9 and TRBJ2-5, with a weak D call TRBD1 (5 bases). Per the germline V gene, CDR1 is SEHNR and CDR2 is FQNEAQ (reference sequence). The CDR3 is 14 residues long. V was trimmed by 1 base and J by 3 bases, leaving 9 bases between them. This CDR3 is CASSLVGREETQYF. Written as DNA, the CDR3 is TGTGCCAGCAGCTTAGTCGGCAGGGAAGAGACCCAGTACTTC.

The chain carries TRBV24-1 and TRBJ2-7, with D possibly being TRBD1 (5 bases). The CDR3 spans 13 residues. CDR1 is KGHDR, CDR2 SFDVKD, per germline. Between the trimmed V and J ends, which lost 3 bases and 5 bases, there was a span of 10 bases. For the CDR3, the DNA is TGTGCCACCAGTGATCCTCAGGGCGACGAGCAGTACGTC. Its translation is CATSDPQGDEQYV.

The J gene is TRBJ2-7, the V gene TRBV18; no clear D gene. This CDR3 is built from 13 residues. Germline-derived CDR1 and CDR2 are KGHSH and LQKENI. The V end lost 3 bases, the J end lost 6 bases, and 12 bases lay between the germline ends. CDR3 amino acids: CASSPYGSGEQYV. CDR3 bases: TGTGCCAGCTCACCTTACGGGTCGGGCGAGCAGTACGTC.

The gene calls are TRBV7-9 and TRBJ1-2; D unclear. This CDR3 is built from 13 residues. Germline V gene sequence: CDR1 SEHNR, CDR2 FQNEAQ (reference sequence). The V end lost 0 bases, the J end lost 8 bases, and 10 bases lay between the germline ends. For the CDR3, the DNA is TGTGCCAGCAGCTTAGCGCAGGCACGAGGCTACACCTTC. It specifies CASSLAQARGYTF.

The V and J genes are TRBV20-1 and TRBJ2-3; TRBD2 is a possible D gene (5 bases). The CDR3 is 14 residues long. Between the trimmed V and J ends, which lost 5 bases and 1 base, there was a span of 13 bases. Germline assignment: CDR1 DFQATT and CDR2 SNEGSKA (reference sequence). CDR3: CSAPNRGGTDTQYF. CDR3 nucleotides: TGCAGTGCTCCGAATCGGGGAGGCACAGATACGCAGTATTTT.

The V gene is TRBV27, the J gene TRBJ2-1; 10 bases match TRBD2. This CDR3 region has 15 residues. The V segment lost 6 bases and the J segment 3 bases; nucleotides outside the gene matches: 5. CDR1 is MNHEY and CDR2 is SMNVEV in the germline V gene (reference sequence). The CDR3 bases are TGTGCCAGCAGCGTGGGGACTAGCGTCTACAATGAGCAGTTCTTC. This translates into CASSVGTSVYNEQFF.

The table lists this clonotype with a few counts. The chain has TRBV6-2 or TRBV6-3 and TRBJ2-5; 7 bases line up with TRBD2. Trimming at V came to 10 bases and at J to 2 bases, leaving 10 bases not matched to a gene. From germline, CDR1 is MNHEY and CDR2 SVGEGT. This CDR3 has 14 amino acids. Here the CDR3 reads CATLPPGGQETQYF. The CDR3 coding sequence is TGTGCCACCCTCCCCCCGGGAGGACAAGAGACCCAGTACTTC.

This clonotype has only a few counts. The gene calls are TRBV10-3 and TRBJ2-3, with 8 bases that match TRBD2. Germline loops: CDR1 ENHRY, CDR2 SYGVKD. With V trimmed by 4 bases and J by 1 base, 4 bases remained unmatched. The CDR3 is made up of 15 amino acids. Here the CDR3 reads CAISVGGGRTDTQYF. The CDR3 nucleotides are TGTGCCATCAGTGTTGGCGGGGGGCGCACAGATACGCAGTATTTT.

This clonotype was seen a few times. This chain connects TRBV5-1 to TRBJ2-2; TRBD2 might be the D (7 bases). Germline CDR1 and CDR2: SGHRS and YFSETQ. With 0 bases removed from V and 4 bases from J, the gap between germline ends came to 16 bases. The CDR3 has 17 amino acids. The CDR3 sequence: CASSLATRGRGTGELFF. CDR3 DNA sequence: TGCGCCAGCAGCTTGGCGACGCGGGGGCGAGGCACCGGGGAGCTGTTTTTT.

The chain is built from TRBV6-5 and TRBJ1-2; D perhaps matches TRBD1 (5 bases). The CDR3 consists of 14 residues. Germline V lookup: CDR1 MNHEY, CDR2 SVGAGI. Trimming cost V 7 bases and J 8 bases, with 20 bases left between them. The CDR3: CASTTISRASGYTF. The DNA for the CDR3 is TGTGCCAGCACCACCATATCCAGGGCCAGCGGCTACACCTTC.

This clonotype occurred a few times. The genes are TRBV7-3 and TRBJ2-2; D gene uncertain. Germline V gives CDR1 SGHTA, CDR2 FQGTGA. Between the trimmed V and J ends, which lost 0 bases and 1 base, there was a span of 3 bases. This CDR3 has 14 residues. CDR3 in amino acids: CASSLTWNTGELFF. CDR3 sequence (DNA): TGTGCCAGCAGCTTAACTTGGAACACCGGGGAGCTGTTTTTT.